This T cell receptor (beta chain) was captured by sequencing in a study of T cells after somatic rescue of genetic block. The V gene's germline CDR1 is MNHEY and CDR2 SMNVEV (reference sequence). The V end lost 3 bases, the J end lost 0 bases, and 15 bases lay between the germline ends. The CDR3 extends over 17 amino acids. Using immunoSEQ multiplex PCR, the repertoire was profiled, and TCRdb retains in-frame clones only, with some absent. The sample lists 55,000 to 75,000 clones, 92% occurring once. This clone was detected once. The receptor comes from a man aged 35-49 years. The chain carries TRBV27 and TRBJ2-1; a possible D gene is TRBD2 (5 bases). Sequencing was carried out using peripheral blood mononuclear cells (PBMCs). The CDR3 loop reads CASSFRLEASSYNEQFF. The CDR3, as DNA: TGTGCCAGCAGTTTCCGTTTGGAGGCGAGCTCCTACAATGAGCAGTTCTTC.